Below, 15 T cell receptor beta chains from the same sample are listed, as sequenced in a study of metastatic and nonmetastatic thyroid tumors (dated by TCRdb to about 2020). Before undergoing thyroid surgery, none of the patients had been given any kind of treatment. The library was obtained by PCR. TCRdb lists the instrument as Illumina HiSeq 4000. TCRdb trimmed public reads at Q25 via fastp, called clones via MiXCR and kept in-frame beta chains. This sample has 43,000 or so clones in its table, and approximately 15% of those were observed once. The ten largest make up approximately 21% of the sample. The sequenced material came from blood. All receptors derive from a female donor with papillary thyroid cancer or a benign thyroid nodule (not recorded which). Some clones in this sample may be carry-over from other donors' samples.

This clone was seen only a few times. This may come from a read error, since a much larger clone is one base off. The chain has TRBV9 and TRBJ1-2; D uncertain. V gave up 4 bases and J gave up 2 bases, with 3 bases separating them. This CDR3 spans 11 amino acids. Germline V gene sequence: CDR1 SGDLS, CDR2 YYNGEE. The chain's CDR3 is CASSSNYGYTF. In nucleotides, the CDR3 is TGTGCCAGCAGCTCCAACTATGGCTACACCTTC.

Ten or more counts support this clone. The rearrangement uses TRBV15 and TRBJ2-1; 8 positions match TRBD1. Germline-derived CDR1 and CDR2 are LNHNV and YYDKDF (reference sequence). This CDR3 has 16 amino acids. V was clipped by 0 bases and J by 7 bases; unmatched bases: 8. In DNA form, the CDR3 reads TGTGCCACCAGCAGAGAGGTGTCAGGGGGCTGGAATGAGCAGTTCTTC. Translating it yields CATSREVSGGWNEQFF.

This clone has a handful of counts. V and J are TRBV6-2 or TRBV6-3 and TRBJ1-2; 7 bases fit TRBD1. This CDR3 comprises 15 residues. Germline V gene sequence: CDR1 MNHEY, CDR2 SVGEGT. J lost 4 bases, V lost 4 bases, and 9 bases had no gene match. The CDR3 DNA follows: TGTGCCAGCAGTTTCTCAGGGGGAGAGGGCTATGGCTACACCTTC. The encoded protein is CASSFSGGEGYGYTF.

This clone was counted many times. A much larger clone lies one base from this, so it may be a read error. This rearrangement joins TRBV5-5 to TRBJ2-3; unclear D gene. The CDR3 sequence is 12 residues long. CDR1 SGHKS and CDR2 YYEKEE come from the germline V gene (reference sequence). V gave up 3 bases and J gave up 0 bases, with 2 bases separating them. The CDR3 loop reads CASSSSTDTQYF. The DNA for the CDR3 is TGTGCCAGCAGCTCAAGCACAGATACGCAGTATTTT.

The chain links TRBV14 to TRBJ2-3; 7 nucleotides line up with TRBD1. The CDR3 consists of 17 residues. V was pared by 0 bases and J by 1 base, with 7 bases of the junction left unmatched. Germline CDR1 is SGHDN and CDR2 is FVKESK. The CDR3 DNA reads TGTGCCAGCAGCCAAGATAGTAAGGGGGCTCGCACAGATACGCAGTATTTT. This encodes CASSQDSKGARTDTQYF.

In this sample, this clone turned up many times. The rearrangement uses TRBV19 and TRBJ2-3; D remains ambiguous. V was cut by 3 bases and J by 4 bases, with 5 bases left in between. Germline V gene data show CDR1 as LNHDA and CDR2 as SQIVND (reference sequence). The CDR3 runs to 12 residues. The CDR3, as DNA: TGTGCCAGTAGTATCTCGGCAGATACGCAGTATTTT. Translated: CASSISADTQYF.

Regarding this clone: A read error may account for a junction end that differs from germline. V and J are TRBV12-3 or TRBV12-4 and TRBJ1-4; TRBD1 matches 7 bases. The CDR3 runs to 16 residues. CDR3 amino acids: CASSRQGVATNEKLFF. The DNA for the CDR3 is TGTGCCAGCAGTAGACAGGGAGTGGCAACCAATGAAAAACTGTTTTTT.

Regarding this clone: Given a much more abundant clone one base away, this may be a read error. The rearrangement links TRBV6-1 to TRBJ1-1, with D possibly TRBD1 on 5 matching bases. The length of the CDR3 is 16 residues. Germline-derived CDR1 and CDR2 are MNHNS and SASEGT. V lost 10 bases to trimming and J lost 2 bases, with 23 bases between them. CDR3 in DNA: TGTGCCATTAGGACGGGGGATGCATTCATTAACACTGAAGCTTTCTTT. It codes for CAIRTGDAFINTEAFF.

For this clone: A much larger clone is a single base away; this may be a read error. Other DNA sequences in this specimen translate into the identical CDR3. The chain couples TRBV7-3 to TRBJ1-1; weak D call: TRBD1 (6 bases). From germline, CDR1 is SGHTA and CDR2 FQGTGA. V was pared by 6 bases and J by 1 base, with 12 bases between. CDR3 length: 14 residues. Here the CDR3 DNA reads TGTGCCAGCAGTTCGGGACACTCGAACACTGAAGCTTTCTTT. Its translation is CASSSGHSNTEAFF.

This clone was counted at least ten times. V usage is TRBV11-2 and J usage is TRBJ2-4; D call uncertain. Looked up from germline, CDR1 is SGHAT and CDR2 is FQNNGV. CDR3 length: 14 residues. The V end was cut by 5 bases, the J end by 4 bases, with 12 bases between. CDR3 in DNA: TGTGCCAGCAGCCCGCCGGCGGAAAAAAACATTCAGTACTTC. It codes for CASSPPAEKNIQYF.

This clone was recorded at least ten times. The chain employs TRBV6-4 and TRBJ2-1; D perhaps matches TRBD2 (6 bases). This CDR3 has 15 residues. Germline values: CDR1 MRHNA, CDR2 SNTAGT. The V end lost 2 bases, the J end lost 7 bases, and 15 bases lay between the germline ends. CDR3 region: CASSDGEDRGNEQFF. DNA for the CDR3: TGTGCCAGCAGTGACGGGGAGGATAGGGGTAATGAGCAGTTCTTC.

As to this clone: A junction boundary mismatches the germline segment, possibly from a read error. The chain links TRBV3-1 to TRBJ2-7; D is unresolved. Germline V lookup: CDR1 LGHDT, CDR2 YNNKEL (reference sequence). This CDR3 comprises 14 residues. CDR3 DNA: TGTGCCAGCAGCCAAGGACCAGACCCCTACGAGCAACACTTC. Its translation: CASSQGPDPYEQHF.

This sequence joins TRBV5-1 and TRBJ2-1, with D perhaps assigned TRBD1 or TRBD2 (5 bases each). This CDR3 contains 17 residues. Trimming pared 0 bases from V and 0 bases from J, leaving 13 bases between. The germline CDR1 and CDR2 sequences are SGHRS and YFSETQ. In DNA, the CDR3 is TGCGCCAGCAGCTTGGATCCGGGGACGAACTCCTACAATGAGCAGTTCTTC. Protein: CASSLDPGTNSYNEQFF.

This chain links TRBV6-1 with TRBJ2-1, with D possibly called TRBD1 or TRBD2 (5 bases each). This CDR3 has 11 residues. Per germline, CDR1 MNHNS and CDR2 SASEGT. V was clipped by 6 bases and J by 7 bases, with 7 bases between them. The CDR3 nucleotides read TGTGCCAGCAGCTGGGGGAATGAGCAGTTCTTC. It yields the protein CASSWGNEQFF.

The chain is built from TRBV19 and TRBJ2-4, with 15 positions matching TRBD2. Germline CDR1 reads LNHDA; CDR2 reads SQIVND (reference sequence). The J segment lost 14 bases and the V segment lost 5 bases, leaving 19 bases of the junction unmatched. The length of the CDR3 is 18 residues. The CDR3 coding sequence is TGTGCCAGTAGTGCCAGGACTAGCGGGAGGGCCTTGAGTATCCGGGAGTACTTC. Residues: CASSARTSGRALSIREYF.